Reported below is one TCR beta chain. What it binds is not known. This entry is derived from a study of somatic mutations in cytotoxic T cells in rheumatoid arthritis. Overall study findings and caveats: Rising age went with increasing CD8+ clonality in rheumatoid arthritis patients; healthy controls showed no such increase.

Profiled with immunoSEQ multiplex PCR; TCRdb holds only in-frame clones, not every one. The sample lists 13,000 or so clones, roughly 80% occurring once. The V gene's germline CDR1 is SNHLY and CDR2 FYNNEI. This CDR3 contains 13 residues. Trimming took 7 bases from V and 0 from J, leaving 9 bases between them. The sequenced sample was CD8+ T cells sorted from blood. The chain joins TRBV2 to TRBJ1-1; no firm D call. This receptor was taken from a woman in her sixties or seventies in good health. Here the CDR3 reads CASIANMNTEAFF. For the CDR3, the DNA is TGTGCCAGCATCGCCAACATGAACACTGAAGCTTTCTTT.